This T cell receptor beta chain was captured in a study of post-analysis software for immune sequencing data. About the research overall: Recorded subtypes: relapsing-remitting, secondary progressive, progressive-relapsing; some patients unannotated.

Every TCR beta cDNA library bore unique molecular identifiers. Each sample of about 0.9 to 11 million input T cells yielded about 500,000 cDNA molecules, so each molecule approximated one T cell. Via MiXCR, TCRdb re-called the PCR reads, giving one row per CDR3 protein. Altogether about half a million distinct CDR3 sequences are present, around 34% being singletons, with the ten largest covering approximately 6%. In this sample, this clonotype turned up a few times. Its target is unknown. The study's findings and limits: Compared with controls, patients showed significantly lower normalized Chao1 diversity. F-measure co-clustering was strong for batch-matched samples. Relative to controls, patients had several TRBV segments at higher frequency, with TRBV5-6, TRBV5-1 and TRBV20-1 among these.

The V end lost 0 bases, the J end lost 5 bases, and 15 bases lay between the germline ends. Germline-derived CDR1 and CDR2 are MNHNY and SVGAGI (reference sequence). This CDR3 has 16 amino acids. The receptor was isolated from a girl aged 2-17 years with multiple sclerosis. This chain uses TRBV6-6 with TRBJ2-3, with D perhaps given as TRBD1 or TRBD2 (6 bases each). Sequencing was carried out using blood. The CDR3 sequence: CASSYSTGAGGDTQYF. As DNA, the CDR3 is TGTGCCAGCAGTTACTCGACGGGGGCCGGCGGAGATACGCAGTATTTT.